Below are 9 T cell receptor beta chains sequenced from a single sample in a study of human T cells and chemical hapten exposure. Time point: patch test 1, 2 weeks after DPC sensitization. Treatment noted: therapeutic diphenylcyclopropenone sensitization with weekly scalp DPC. TCRdb fed the RACE reads into MiXCR, producing one record per CDR3 protein. The table includes about 69,000 distinct CDR3 sequences, about 31% detected once. This specimen consisted of whole blood, obtained in connection with sensitization to the hapten diphenylcyclopropenone (DPC). Every receptor here comes from a man aged 35-49 years with alopecia areata. Some clones in this sample may be carry-over from other donors' samples.

The chain couples TRBV5-1 to TRBJ2-7; possibly TRBD1 or TRBD2 for D (7 bases each). The germline V gene has CDR1 SGHRS and CDR2 YFSETQ. The CDR3 has 18 amino acids. With 2 bases removed from V and 2 bases from J, the gap between germline ends came to 23 bases. The CDR3 sequence: CASSLPSGGAVTTYEQYF. CDR3 nucleotides: TGCGCCAGCAGCTTACCCTCAGGGGGGGCAGTTACCACCTACGAGCAGTACTTC.

This clonotype was found a few times. The chain employs TRBV3-1 and TRBJ2-7, with TRBD1 matching 9 bases. Unmatched junction bases numbered 6, after V lost 1 base and J lost 5 bases. There are 15 residues in the CDR3. Germline CDR1 reads LGHDT; CDR2 reads YNNKEL (reference sequence). CDR3 in amino acids: CASSQGGDRVHEQYF. CDR3 DNA: TGTGCCAGCAGCCAAGGAGGGGACAGGGTCCACGAGCAGTACTTC.

The V call is TRBV10-3, the J call TRBJ2-7; the D call may be TRBD1 or TRBD2 (5 bases each). Trimming shortened V by 6 bases and J by 6 bases, and 18 bases separated the two germline ends. This CDR3 spans 14 amino acids. The germline V gene has CDR1 ENHRY and CDR2 SYGVKD. The CDR3 nucleotides read TGTGCCATCAGCCGGGACCCATCGGTACGCGAGCAGTACTTC. Encoded protein: CAISRDPSVREQYF.

This rearrangement joins TRBV5-1 to TRBJ2-7; D may be TRBD2 (7 bases). CDR1 is SGHRS, CDR2 YFSETQ, per germline. The CDR3 runs 21 residues. The ends were cut back, 4 bases at V and 2 bases at J, with 34 bases in the middle. The CDR3 DNA is TGCGCCAGCAGCCGACTCCTGGGGGGGGCGCAGGACGGCCGGGGCGCCTACGAGCAGTACTTC. Protein product: CASSRLLGGAQDGRGAYEQYF.

The rearrangement joins TRBV27 to TRBJ2-3, with 9 bases fitting TRBD2. The CDR3 extends over 15 amino acids. Germline CDR1 reads MNHEY; CDR2 reads SMNVEV (reference sequence). V shed 5 bases, J shed 3 bases, and the junction held 6 bases outside the gene matches. The CDR3 region has the DNA TGTGCCAGCAGTCCCCGCAGCGGGAGGACAGATACGCAGTATTTT. Its protein is CASSPRSGRTDTQYF.

This clonotype was seen at least ten times. CDR3 protein: CASSPGPGQNLTF. The CDR3 nucleotides read TGTGCCAGCTCACCAGGCCCGGGACAGAACCTTACCTTC. The chain is built from TRBV18 and TRBJ1-2, with 7 bases aligning to TRBD1. Germline V lookup: CDR1 KGHSH, CDR2 LQKENI. J lost 14 bases, V lost 2 bases, and 11 bases had no gene match. The CDR3 loop spans 13 amino acids.

This clonotype appeared a few times. The chain has TRBV5-1 and TRBJ2-2; 8 nucleotides match TRBD2. From germline, CDR1 is SGHRS and CDR2 YFSETQ. This CDR3 has 16 amino acids. Trimming took 4 bases from V and 0 from J; bases not matched to a gene: 5. Here the CDR3 reads CASSPGLDSNTGELFF. The CDR3 coding sequence is TGCGCCAGCAGCCCGGGACTAGACTCGAACACCGGGGAGCTGTTTTTT.

This chain uses TRBV5-1 with TRBJ2-3, with unresolved D. Trimming shortened V by 0 bases and J by 2 bases, and 16 bases separated the two germline ends. Germline CDR1 reads SGHRS; CDR2 reads YFSETQ. The CDR3 sequence is 17 residues long. This chain's CDR3 is CASSLGSGPLPTDTQYF. The CDR3 DNA follows: TGCGCCAGCAGCTTGGGGTCCGGACCACTCCCCACAGATACGCAGTATTTT.

The chain is built from TRBV30 and TRBJ2-2, with unresolved D. Between the trimmed V and J ends, which lost 0 bases and 3 bases, there was a span of 2 bases. Germline assignment: CDR1 GTSNPN and CDR2 SVGIG (reference sequence). The CDR3 extends over 12 amino acids. CDR3 sequence reads: CAWSVYTGELFF. CDR3 bases: TGTGCCTGGAGTGTATACACCGGGGAGCTGTTTTTT.